The 10 T cell receptor beta chains below were found in one sample sequenced in a study of human T cells and chemical hapten exposure. The total RNA was obtained from whole blood that was not fractionated. TCRdb recomputed calls from the 5' RACE reads with MiXCR, one row per CDR3 protein. The sample consists of 130,000 or so distinct CDR3 sequences, 4.1% of them appearing once. These receptors all stem from a female donor in good health.

This CDR3 is CASSQDRNRGFPSSNTGELFF. The DNA of the CDR3 is TGTGCCAGCAGCCAAGATAGGAACAGGGGGTTCCCGAGTTCGAACACCGGGGAGCTGTTTTTT. The V gene is TRBV4-2, the J gene TRBJ2-2, with TRBD1 matching over 8 bases. This CDR3 comprises 21 residues. Losses at the gene ends were 0 bases for V and 0 bases for J; bases not matched to a gene: 15. From germline, CDR1 is LGHNA and CDR2 YNFKEQ.

This clonotype has at least ten counts. V is TRBV6-5 and J is TRBJ2-7, with 10 bases that match TRBD1. After removal of 4 bases from V and 5 bases from J, the junction contained 11 bases not matched to a gene. The CDR3 covers 16 residues. Per germline, CDR1 MNHEY and CDR2 SVGAGI. The CDR3: CASSLQSGTGVNEQYF. The CDR3 DNA is TGTGCCAGCAGTTTACAGTCCGGGACAGGGGTCAACGAGCAGTACTTC.

This clonotype was seen at least ten times. The chain links TRBV12-3 or TRBV12-4 to TRBJ2-1; a possible D gene is TRBD2 (5 bases). CDR3 length: 15 residues. V lost 3 bases, J lost 1 base, and 10 bases lay in between. CDR3 loop: CASSLEGLSYNEQFF. CDR3 nucleotide sequence: TGTGCCAGCAGTTTGGAAGGACTTTCCTACAATGAGCAGTTCTTC.

The table lists this clonotype with many counts. CDR3 sequence: CASSETENTEAFF. The CDR3 DNA reads as TGTGCCAGCAGCGAAACAGAGAACACTGAAGCTTTCTTT. This sequence joins TRBV9 and TRBJ1-1, with D hard to call. CDR1 SGDLS and CDR2 YYNGEE come from the germline V gene. The CDR3 has 13 residues. Trimming took 3 bases from V and 1 from J, leaving 7 bases between them. Variable domain in full (rest from reference TRBV9 and TRBJ1-1): DSGVTQTPKHLITATGQRVTLRCSPRSGDLSVYWYQQSLDQGLQFLIQYYNGEERAKGNILERFSAQQFPDLHSELNLSSLELGDSALYFCASSETENTEAFFGQGTRLTVV.

In its sample, this clonotype was seen many times. The chain uses TRBV4-1 and TRBJ1-5; D not resolved. This CDR3 region has 14 residues. V lost 2 bases and J lost 0, with 5 bases in between. Germline CDR1 reads MGHRA; CDR2 reads YSYEKL. CDR3: CASSQLYSNQPQHF. The CDR3 nucleotides are TGCGCCAGCAGCCAATTATATAGCAATCAGCCCCAGCATTTT.

This clonotype was seen at least ten times. The rearrangement joins TRBV7-6 to TRBJ1-2, with D hard to call. Deletions cut 5 bases from V and 5 bases from J, with 18 bases between. Looked up from germline, CDR1 is SGHVS and CDR2 is FNYEAQ. This CDR3 spans 15 amino acids. The CDR3 DNA follows: TGTGCCAGCAGCCAAGACCCAAATGGACTGTATGGCTACACCTTC. As protein: CASSQDPNGLYGYTF.

This clonotype occurred once. J is TRBJ1-3 and V is TRBV5-4; D is uncertain. The CDR3 sequence is 15 residues long. The V end was cut by 4 bases, the J end by 0 bases, with 11 bases between. Looked up from germline, CDR1 is SGHNT and CDR2 is YYREEE (reference sequence). CDR3 nucleotide sequence: TGTGCCAGCAGCCCCGGCTGGGGCTCTGGAAACACCATATATTTT. Amino acids: CASSPGWGSGNTIYF.

This clonotype was picked up a small number of times. V gene TRBV30 combines with J gene TRBJ1-2; 9 nucleotides match TRBD1. J lost 7 bases, V lost 2 bases, and 8 bases had no gene match. The germline V gene has CDR1 GTSNPN and CDR2 SVGIG (reference sequence). The CDR3 is made up of 14 amino acids. Here the CDR3 DNA reads TGTGCCTGGAGTCCCCGGGACAGGGTAGGTGGCTACACCTTC. The encoded protein is CAWSPRDRVGGYTF.

Only a few counts were recorded for this clonotype. V and J are TRBV29-1 and TRBJ2-5, with 7 bases fitting TRBD2. V lost 6 bases, J lost 0 bases, and 7 bases stayed unmatched. The germline V gene has CDR1 SQVTM and CDR2 ANQGSEA. This CDR3 spans 14 amino acids. CDR3 in amino acids: CSVAGEEYQETQYF. The CDR3 nucleotides read TGCAGCGTCGCGGGGGAAGAGTACCAAGAGACCCAGTACTTC.

This clonotype has at least ten counts. V is TRBV12-3 or TRBV12-4 and J is TRBJ2-1, with D unresolved. The CDR3 consists of 15 residues. V gave up 5 bases and J gave up 0 bases, with 11 bases separating them. This CDR3 is CASSPDGSSYNEQFF. The CDR3 DNA follows: TGTGCCAGCAGTCCGGACGGAAGCTCCTACAATGAGCAGTTCTTC.